Listed here are 7 T cell receptor beta chains from one sample, sequenced in a study of blood T cell repertoires in COVID-19. Clones were sequenced by immunoSEQ multiplex PCR, and TCRdb holds only the in-frame ones, with some missing. The sample lists around 300,000 clones, 89% occurring once. Sequencing was carried out using peripheral blood. All receptors come from a woman between 40 and 55 years old who had recovered from COVID-19.

This sequence joins TRBV9 and TRBJ2-7; possible D gene TRBD1, 5 bases. With 2 bases removed from V and 0 bases from J, the gap between germline ends came to 12 bases. This CDR3 is 15 amino acids long. The V gene's germline CDR1 is SGDLS and CDR2 YYNGEE. This CDR3 reads CASSVGATLSYEQYF. The CDR3 nucleotides are TGTGCCAGCAGCGTTGGGGCGACCCTCTCCTACGAGCAGTACTTC.

J is TRBJ2-6 and V is TRBV14; no clear D. V was shortened by 1 base and J by 0 bases, with 4 bases between the two germline ends. CDR1 and CDR2 (germline): SGHDN, FVKESK. This CDR3 region has 15 residues. CDR3 in amino acids: CASSQGSSGANVLTF. As DNA, the CDR3 is TGTGCCAGCAGCCAAGGCAGCTCTGGGGCCAACGTCCTGACTTTC.

The DNA for the CDR3 is TGCGCCAGCAGCAAACTGGGACAGGATAGTATCTCCGGGGAGCTGTTTTTT. It codes for CASSKLGQDSISGELFF. The rearrangement joins TRBV5-1 to TRBJ2-2; 8 nucleotides line up with TRBD1. This CDR3 is 17 amino acids long. The germline gives CDR1 SGHRS, CDR2 YFSETQ. V gave up 4 bases and J gave up 6 bases; unmatched junction bases: 14.

This chain joins TRBV30 and TRBJ1-1; perhaps TRBD1 as D (5 bases). Germline CDR1 GTSNPN, CDR2 SVGIG (reference sequence). The V end was cut by 8 bases, the J end by 4 bases, with 14 bases between. CDR3 size: 12 residues. CDR3 sequence (DNA): TGTGCCGAGCGCGGGGGAATCACTGAAGCTTTCTTT. Translating it yields CAERGGITEAFF. Together with reference TRBV30 and TRBJ1-1, the CDR3 gives the full variable domain: SQTIHQWPATLVQPVGSPLSLECTVEGTSNPNLYWYRQAAGRGLQLLFYSVGIGQISSEVPQNLSASRPQDRQFILSSKKLLLSDSGFYLCAERGGITEAFFGQGTRLTVV.

V and J are TRBV6-2 or TRBV6-3 and TRBJ2-7; 11 positions match TRBD2. CDR3 length: 14 amino acids. With V trimmed by 6 bases and J by 2 bases, 3 bases remained unmatched. Per germline, CDR1 MNHEY and CDR2 SVGEGT. The CDR3 nucleotides are TGTGCCAGCAGCCAGACTAGCGGGACCTACGAGCAGTACTTC. Amino acid sequence: CASSQTSGTYEQYF.

The rearrangement uses TRBV9 and TRBJ1-5; 9 bases line up with TRBD1. Germline V gene data show CDR1 as SGDLS and CDR2 as YYNGEE. Losses at the gene ends were 4 bases for V and 5 bases for J; bases not matched to a gene: 7. This CDR3 is built from 15 residues. The CDR3 DNA reads TGTGCCAGCAGCCCCGGCGGGACAGGGTATCAGCCCCAGCATTTT. It is translated as CASSPGGTGYQPQHF.

The chain couples TRBV5-1 to TRBJ2-1, with TRBD2 matching 10 bases. The CDR3 runs 16 residues. Germline V gene data show CDR1 as SGHRS and CDR2 as YFSETQ. After removal of 0 bases from V and 3 bases from J, the junction contained 3 bases not matched to a gene. The CDR3 DNA is TGCGCCAGCAGCTTGGGGACTAGCGGCGTCTACAATGAGCAGTTCTTC. It yields the protein CASSLGTSGVYNEQFF.